This T cell receptor (beta chain) originates from a study of T cell responses to AZD1222 COVID-19 vaccine. Profiling relied on immunoSEQ multiplex PCR, and the TCRdb table lists in-frame clones only, not all of them. The sample comprises over 150,000 clones, around 87% of which are singletons, and 2.6% rests with the top ten. General study results and limits: The study reported that nearly half of spike-specific TCRs target unmutated variant regions. When two AZD1222 doses had been given, Spike-specific TCR breadth and depth rose. Donors, mostly white British, included more females; clonal diversity was possibly underestimated. Just 6 or 7 people given AZD1222 tested seropositive at baseline.

Concerning this clone itself: Antigen unknown.

Germline V gene lookup returns CDR1 MDHEN and CDR2 SYDVKM. V dropped 1 base and J dropped 6 bases, with 13 bases sitting between them. The CDR3 covers 15 residues. The specimen was peripheral blood, collected on day 0 of AZD1222 vaccination. The TCR sequence derives from an adult in good health. The V and J genes are TRBV28 and TRBJ1-5; unclear D gene. The CDR3 DNA is TGTGCCAGCAGTTTATCCCAGGTGATCTCTCAGCCCCAGCATTTT. Translating it yields CASSLSQVISQPQHF.